The present entry profiles one T cell receptor (beta chain) with its context. The antigen is not known. PCR primers comprised 60 Vbeta and 13 Jbeta primers. The protocol was immunoSEQ multiplex PCR, while the TCRdb copy is restricted to in-frame clones and leaves out a portion. This specimen shows about 41,000 clones; the ten leading clones hold more than 5%. These data are taken from a study of cytomegalovirus exposure and HLA in healthy donors. Study in general: The study placed less than 90% of its approximately 360 genotyped donors in the Caucasian-associated ancestry cluster.

Points from the study as a whole: Associated with cytomegalovirus, according to the listing, were 150 to 200 TCR beta chains. Analyzed later, association rates of TCRs varied across HLA loci, with DRB1 most and HLA-C fewest.

The trim removed 6 bases at V and 3 bases at J, leaving 6 bases unmatched. From germline, CDR1 is MNHEY and CDR2 SVGAGI. The CDR3 is 14 residues long. This chain links TRBV6-5 with TRBJ2-7; 9 bases align to TRBD1. The receptor was isolated from a man aged 30-40 years in good health and CMV-seronegative. Specimen: PBMCs. DNA for the CDR3: TGTGCCAGCAGAAGGACAGGGGAACTCTACGAGCAGTACTTC. Its translation is CASRRTGELYEQYF.